A single sample is the source of the 10 T cell receptor beta chains below, sequenced in a study of blood T cell repertoires in COVID-19. TCRdb keeps only in-frame clones here, not all; method: immunoSEQ multiplex PCR. The sample shows around 190,000 clones, around three quarters of them seen only once. The sequenced material came from peripheral blood. All receptors derive from a man between 70 and 80 years old with active or convalescent COVID-19.

The CDR3 protein is CASSRTSGDSYEQYF. The DNA for the CDR3 is TGTGCCAGCAGCCGGACTAGCGGGGACTCCTACGAGCAGTACTTC. The chain couples TRBV5-5 to TRBJ2-7, with 12 nucleotides matching TRBD2. The CDR3 is 15 residues long. The V gene's germline CDR1 is SGHKS and CDR2 YYEKEE (reference sequence). V lost 4 bases to trimming and J lost 0 bases; unmatched junction nucleotides: 2. The full variable domain, completed using reference TRBV5-5 and TRBJ2-7, is DAGVTQSPTHLIKTRGQQVTLRCSPISGHKSVSWYQQVLGQGPQFIFQYYEKEERGRGNFPDRFSARQFPNYSSELNVNALLLGDSALYLCASSRTSGDSYEQYFGPGTRLTVT.

The rearrangement uses TRBV12-3 or TRBV12-4 and TRBJ1-6; D might be TRBD1 (5 bases). This CDR3 region has 12 residues. V was cut by 5 bases and J by 10 bases, with 9 bases left in between. CDR3 in amino acids: CASSPWGSPLHF. CDR3 nucleotides: TGTGCCAGCAGTCCATGGGGCTCACCCCTCCACTTT.

The rearrangement joins TRBV10-2 to TRBJ1-1; D may be TRBD1 (6 bases). From germline, CDR1 is WSHSY and CDR2 SAAADI. The CDR3 runs 14 residues. V was pared by 2 bases and J by 1 base, with 8 bases between. The CDR3 sequence: CASSEPTGNTEAFF. The CDR3 bases are TGCGCCAGCAGTGAGCCGACAGGGAACACTGAAGCTTTCTTT.

The chain joins TRBV6-1 to TRBJ2-2, with 7 bases identical to TRBD2. With 4 bases clipped from V and 7 bases from J, the junction kept 12 bases outside the gene matches. This CDR3 has 16 residues. In germline, CDR1 is MNHNS, CDR2 SASEGT. The CDR3: CASSAWGGSSDGELFF. The CDR3 bases are TGTGCCAGCAGTGCCTGGGGCGGGAGCTCGGACGGGGAGCTGTTTTTT.

This rearrangement joins TRBV7-9 to TRBJ2-5, with 9 bases identical to TRBD1. J lost 6 bases, V lost 4 bases, and 6 bases had no gene match. Germline lookup yields CDR1 SEHNR and CDR2 FQNEAQ (reference sequence). This CDR3 is 14 amino acids long. The DNA of the CDR3 is TGTGCCAGCAGCTCCAGAGGGACAGGGAAGACCCAGTACTTC. Its translation is CASSSRGTGKTQYF.

This clone was counted many times. The rearrangement joins TRBV20-1 to TRBJ1-1; TRBD1 is a possible D gene (5 bases). The CDR3 is 13 amino acids. The ends were cut back, 3 bases at V and 3 bases at J, with 11 bases in the middle. From germline, CDR1 is DFQATT and CDR2 SNEGSKA (reference sequence). The CDR3 nucleotides are TGCAGTGCTAGTTTACAGGCGGACACTGAAGCTTTCTTT. Translated, it gives CSASLQADTEAFF.

CDR3 DNA: TGCGCCAGCAGCTTGGCGGGACAGGGGGCCGAGACCCAGTACTTC. Residues: CASSLAGQGAETQYF. The chain couples TRBV5-1 to TRBJ2-5; 12 bases agree with TRBD1. Germline CDR1 SGHRS, CDR2 YFSETQ. This CDR3 is built from 15 residues. V shed 0 bases and J 5 bases; nucleotides not matched to a gene: 2.

The J gene is TRBJ2-1, the V gene TRBV9, with TRBD1 as a possible D gene (6 bases). This CDR3 comprises 14 residues. Per germline, CDR1 SGDLS and CDR2 YYNGEE. The V end lost 4 bases, the J end lost 2 bases, and 10 bases lay between the germline ends. Here the CDR3 DNA reads TGTGCCAGCAGCCCCACAGGGACCTACAATGAGCAGTTCTTC. It translates to CASSPTGTYNEQFF.

This clone was observed a handful of times. The chain couples TRBV7-9 to TRBJ2-2; 9 nucleotides align to TRBD2. CDR1 SEHNR and CDR2 FQNEAQ come from the germline V gene (reference sequence). The ends lost 5 bases at V and 4 bases at J; junction bases unmatched: 5. CDR3 size: 15 residues. The CDR3 DNA sequence: TGTGCCAGCAGCCGGGTTAGCGGGAGCACCGGGGAGCTGTTTTTT. Its translation is CASSRVSGSTGELFF.

There are a few counts of this clone. V usage is TRBV27 and J usage is TRBJ2-1; the match to TRBD2 covers 7 bases. In germline, CDR1 is MNHEY, CDR2 SMNVEV (reference sequence). V trimming: 3 bases; J trimming: 0 bases; junction bases outside the gene matches: 8. The CDR3 runs to 17 residues. The CDR3 spells CASSLAWREPSYNEQFF. DNA of the CDR3: TGTGCCAGCAGTTTGGCGTGGCGGGAGCCCTCCTACAATGAGCAGTTCTTC.